This is a list of T cell receptor beta chains from one sample in a study of regulatory T cells in long-lasting Graves disease. TCRdb used MiXCR to reprocess the multiplex PCR reads, holding one entry per CDR3 protein. The sample includes about 240,000 distinct CDR3 sequences, around 20% seen only once; the top ten take approximately 13%. The material was peripheral blood mononuclear cells (PBMCs), obtained at new diagnosis, from a patient treated with antithyroid drugs. The receptors here all came from a female donor with Graves disease. Both conserved end residues are part of each CDR3. The D gene is left open where the match is weak. Some rows mark clone size as missing; the rest say once, few, many or name a class of expanded clone.

TRBV7-2	.	many	TRBJ2-1	CASSLMQGLHNEQFF	TGTGCCAGCAGCTTAATGCAGGGCCTCCACAATGAGCAGTTCTTC
TRBV6-2/TRBV6-3	TRBD2	many	TRBJ2-3	CASSGTSGSRDTQYF	TGTGCCAGCAGTGGGACTAGCGGCTCTCGAGATACGCAGTATTTT
TRBV7-9	TRBD1	.	TRBJ2-1	CASSLAGQGINEQFF	TGTGCCAGCAGCTTAGCGGGACAGGGAATCAATGAGCAGTTCTTC
TRBV5-1	.	many	TRBJ1-1	CASSFSQNTEAFF	TGCGCCAGCAGCTTCAGTCAGAACACTGAAGCTTTCTTT
TRBV5-5	TRBD2	many	TRBJ2-3	CASSLDAGVTDTQYF	TGTGCCAGCAGCTTGGATGCGGGGGTCACAGATACGCAGTATTTT
TRBV9	.	many	TRBJ2-3	CASSVFMSGDTQYF	TGTGCCAGCAGCGTATTCATGTCTGGGGATACGCAGTATTTT
TRBV20-1	.	many	TRBJ2-2	CSARDSHRGPNTGELFF	TGCAGTGCTAGAGATTCTCACCGGGGGCCCAACACCGGGGAGCTGTTTTTT
TRBV5-1	TRBD1	many	TRBJ2-5	CASSWDRGRETQYF	TGCGCCAGCAGCTGGGACAGGGGCAGGGAGACCCAGTACTTC
TRBV20-1	.	many	TRBJ2-6	CSANRQDRISGANVLTF	TGCAGTGCTAATCGACAGGACCGAATTTCTGGGGCCAACGTCCTGACTTTC
TRBV11-2	.	few	TRBJ2-7	CASSRGQYSYEQYF	TGTGCCAGCAGCCGAGGACAGTACTCCTACGAGCAGTACTTC
TRBV28	TRBD2	many	TRBJ2-7	CASSPPGGGSLDEQYF	TGTGCCAGCAGTCCTCCGGGCGGGGGGAGTCTCGACGAGCAGTACTTC
TRBV30	.	.	TRBJ2-5	CAWRLYQETQYF	TGTGCCTGGAGACTTTACCAAGAGACCCAGTACTTC
TRBV10-3	TRBD1	many	TRBJ2-7	CAISTGGGYEQYF	TGTGCCATCAGCACAGGGGGCGGGTACGAGCAGTACTTC
TRBV20-1	TRBD1	many	TRBJ2-5	CSARERTGKRTQYF	TGCAGTGCTAGAGAGAGGACAGGGAAGCGGACCCAGTACTTC
TRBV6-2/TRBV6-3	.	.	TRBJ2-5	CASKFGGPYQETQYF	TGTGCCAGCAAATTTGGGGGGCCTTACCAAGAGACCCAGTACTTC
TRBV7-9	.	many	TRBJ2-1	CASISPPYNEQFF	TGTGCCAGCATCTCACCCCCCTACAATGAGCAGTTCTTC
TRBV9	TRBD2	.	TRBJ2-1	CASSAFARTSGRANNEQFF	TGTGCCAGCAGCGCGTTCGCCCGGACTAGCGGGAGGGCCAACAATGAGCAGTTCTTC
TRBV19	TRBD1	few	TRBJ2-2	CASSEQGIGELFF	TGTGCCAGTAGTGAACAGGGGATCGGGGAGCTGTTTTTT
TRBV7-2	.	many	TRBJ1-2	CASSLALGQIYGYTF	TGTGCCAGCAGCTTAGCTCTCGGGCAGATCTATGGCTACACCTTC
TRBV9	TRBD1	many	TRBJ2-7	CASSVRTTGNEQYF	TGTGCCAGCAGCGTACGCACGACAGGGAACGAGCAGTACTTC
TRBV3-1	.	.	TRBJ2-7	CASSRTGSEQYF	TGTGCCAGCAGCCGAACAGGATCCGAGCAGTACTTC
TRBV7-2	.	many	TRBJ1-1	CASSLAPIGGVSTEAFF	TGTGCCAGCAGCTTAGCCCCAATCGGGGGGGTTAGCACTGAAGCTTTCTTT
TRBV30	.	many	TRBJ2-7	CAWSLQGLYEQYF	TGTGCCTGGAGTTTACAGGGCTTGTACGAGCAGTACTTC
TRBV7-2	.	many	TRBJ1-5	CARLRDRPGQPQHF	TGTGCCCGCCTACGTGACAGGCCCGGTCAGCCCCAGCATTTT
TRBV19	.	.	TRBJ1-4	CASSIEPNSGVSEKLFF	TGTGCCAGTAGTATAGAACCGAATTCAGGGGTTAGCGAAAAACTGTTTTTT
TRBV27	.	many	TRBJ2-5	CASSLTGGAWETQYF	TGTGCCAGCAGTTTAACCGGGGGAGCTTGGGAGACCCAGTACTTC
TRBV12-5	TRBD1	many	TRBJ1-1	CASGLTQGQGIEAFF	TGTGCTAGTGGTTTGACCCAGGGACAGGGGATTGAAGCTTTCTTT
TRBV30	.	.	TRBJ2-5	CAWSLQGETQYF	TGTGCCTGGAGTCTTCAAGGGGAGACCCAGTACTTC
TRBV7-2	.	many	TRBJ2-1	CASSHSGTEQFF	TGTGCCAGCAGCCATAGCGGAACCGAGCAGTTCTTC
TRBV7-2	TRBD2	many	TRBJ2-3	CASSLGLGGDTQYF	TGTGCCAGCAGCCTGGGACTAGGTGGGGATACGCAGTATTTT
TRBV7-3	TRBD2	.	TRBJ2-1	CASSSTSGGSSYNEQFF	TGTGCCAGCAGCTCGACTAGCGGGGGTAGCTCCTACAATGAGCAGTTCTTC
TRBV7-2	TRBD2	many	TRBJ2-1	CASSLEGLAGSNEQFF	TGTGCCAGCAGCTTAGAGGGACTAGCGGGGTCCAATGAGCAGTTCTTC
TRBV7-2	.	.	TRBJ2-1	CASSSIGPPKSYNEQFF	TGTGCCAGCAGCTCCATAGGCCCACCCAAATCTTACAATGAGCAGTTCTTC
TRBV29-1	.	many	TRBJ1-1	CSVGFTGTNTEAFF	TGCAGCGTTGGGTTTACAGGGACGAACACTGAAGCTTTCTTT
TRBV5-1	.	few	TRBJ2-5	CASSPSGETQYF	TGCGCCAGCAGCCCCTCCGGGGAGACCCAGTACTTC
TRBV5-1	.	few	TRBJ2-5	CASSSVGQETQYF	TGCGCCAGCAGCTCTGTAGGCCAAGAGACCCAGTACTTC
TRBV18	.	many	TRBJ2-2	CASSPLGSLTGELFF	TGTGCCAGCTCACCACTGGGCAGTCTCACCGGGGAGCTGTTTTTT
TRBV7-2	TRBD2	many	TRBJ2-1	CASSLTGGNNEQFF	TGTGCCAGCAGCTTAACGGGAGGGAACAATGAGCAGTTCTTC
TRBV4-2	.	many	TRBJ1-5	CASSQERQGHQPQHF	TGTGCCAGCAGCCAAGAGAGGCAGGGCCATCAGCCCCAGCATTTT
TRBV20-1	.	few	TRBJ2-3	CSARDVKGRADTQYF	TGCAGTGCTAGAGACGTTAAGGGCAGGGCAGATACGCAGTATTTT
TRBV7-9	TRBD2	many	TRBJ2-3	CASSLPRRPSGGGNTDTQYF	TGTGCCAGCAGCTTACCTCGGAGGCCTAGCGGGGGGGGTAACACAGATACGCAGTATTTT
TRBV10-2	TRBD2	few	TRBJ2-1	CASRAWTSGNGDEQFF	TGCGCCAGCAGAGCTTGGACTAGCGGGAATGGGGATGAGCAGTTCTTC
TRBV7-9	.	many	TRBJ2-7	CASSLFLDRQYF	TGTGCCAGCAGCCTCTTCCTCGACAGACAGTACTTC
TRBV6-1	.	many	TRBJ1-1	CASRKDTLNTEAFF	TGTGCCAGCAGGAAGGACACTTTGAACACTGAAGCTTTCTTT
TRBV15	.	many	TRBJ1-1	CATSRDPQGTEAFF	TGTGCCACCAGCCGGGACCCCCAGGGCACTGAAGCTTTCTTT
TRBV24-1	TRBD2	many	TRBJ2-3	CATSDWAARGADTQYF	TGTGCCACCAGTGATTGGGCAGCGCGGGGGGCAGATACGCAGTATTTT
TRBV4-3	.	.	TRBJ1-6	CASSQDRNYNSPLHF	TGCGCCAGCAGCCAAGATAGGAACTATAATTCACCCCTCCACTTT
TRBV11-2	TRBD2	.	TRBJ2-3	CASSPRLAGLTDTQYF	TGTGCCAGCAGCCCGCGACTAGCGGGGCTCACAGATACGCAGTATTTT
TRBV10-2	TRBD2	many	TRBJ2-1	CASRASGGGNEQFF	TGCGCCAGCAGAGCGAGCGGGGGGGGAAATGAGCAGTTCTTC
TRBV5-5	.	many	TRBJ1-5	CASSLGSSNQPQHF	TGTGCCAGCAGCTTAGGGTCAAGCAATCAGCCCCAGCATTTT